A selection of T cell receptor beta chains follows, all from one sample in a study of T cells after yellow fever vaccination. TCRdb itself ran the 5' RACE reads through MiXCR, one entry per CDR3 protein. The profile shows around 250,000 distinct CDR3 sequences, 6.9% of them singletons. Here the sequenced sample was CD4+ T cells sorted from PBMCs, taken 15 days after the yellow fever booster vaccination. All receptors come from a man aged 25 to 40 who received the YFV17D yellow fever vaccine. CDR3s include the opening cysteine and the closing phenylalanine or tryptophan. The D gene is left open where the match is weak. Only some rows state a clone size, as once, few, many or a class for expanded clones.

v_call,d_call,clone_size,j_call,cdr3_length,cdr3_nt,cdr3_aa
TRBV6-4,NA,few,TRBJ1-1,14,TGTGCCAGCAGTGCTCAGGAGGGGAGCACTGAAGCTTTCTTT,CASSAQEGSTEAFF
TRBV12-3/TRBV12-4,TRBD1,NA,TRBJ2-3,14,TGTGCCAGCAGTTTTTCAGGGGGCTCAGATACGCAGTATTTT,CASSFSGGSDTQYF
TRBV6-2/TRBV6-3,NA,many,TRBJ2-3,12,TGTGCCAGCAGCAGGACAGTAGATACGCAGTATTTT,CASSRTVDTQYF
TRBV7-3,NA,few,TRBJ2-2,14,TGTGCCAGCAGCCCTTTAATAAACACCGGGGAGCTGTTTTTT,CASSPLINTGELFF
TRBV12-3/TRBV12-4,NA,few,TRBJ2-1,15,TGTGCCAGCAGTCAACAGGGTGTGCGAATAAATGAGCAGTTCTTC,CASSQQGVRINEQFF
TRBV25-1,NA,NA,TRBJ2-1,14,TGTGCCAGCAGTGCTGGGGTCTCCTACAATGAGCAGTTCTTC,CASSAGVSYNEQFF
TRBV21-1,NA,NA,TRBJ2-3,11,TGTGCCAGCACAACTGATTTTACGCAGTATTTT,CASTTDFTQYF
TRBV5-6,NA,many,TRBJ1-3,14,TGTGCCAGCAGCACTCTACCCGTCCTAAACACCATATATTTT,CASSTLPVLNTIYF
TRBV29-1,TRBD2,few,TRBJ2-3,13,TGCAGCGTTGAACTTCTTGGGGGAGGGACGCAGTATTTT,CSVELLGGGTQYF
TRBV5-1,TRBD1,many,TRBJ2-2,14,TGCGCCAGCAGCTCGGACAGGGCCTCAGGGGAGCTGTTTTTT,CASSSDRASGELFF
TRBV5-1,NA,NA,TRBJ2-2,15,TGCGCCAGCAGCTTGGATCTCGCAGCGGCCGGGGAGCTGTTTTTT,CASSLDLAAAGELFF
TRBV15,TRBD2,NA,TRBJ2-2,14,TGTGCCACCACGACTAGCGGAAACACCGGGGAGCTGTTTTTT,CATTTSGNTGELFF
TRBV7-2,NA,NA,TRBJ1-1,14,TGTGCCAGCAGCTCGCGTGAGTTTATCACTGAAGCTTTCTTT,CASSSREFITEAFF
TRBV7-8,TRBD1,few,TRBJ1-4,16,TGTGCCAGCAGCTTAGTCCAGGGACAGCTAAATGAAAAACTGTTTTTT,CASSLVQGQLNEKLFF
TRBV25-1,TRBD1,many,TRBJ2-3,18,TGTGCCAGCAGTCCGTTCTATGGGACAGCTTTTGGCACAGATACGCAGTATTTT,CASSPFYGTAFGTDTQYF
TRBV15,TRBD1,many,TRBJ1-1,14,TGTGCCACCAGCACCTCGGGGACAGGGATCGAAGCTTTCTTT,CATSTSGTGIEAFF
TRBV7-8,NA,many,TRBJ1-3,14,TGTGCCAGCAGCTTCTCGGACAGTATAAACACCATATATTTT,CASSFSDSINTIYF
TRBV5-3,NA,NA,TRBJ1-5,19,TGTGCCAGAAGCTTCGGTTCGCAAGTAGGAGGTCGCAAATTTCAGCCCCAGCATTTT,CARSFGSQVGGRKFQPQHF
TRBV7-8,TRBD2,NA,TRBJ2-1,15,TGTGCCAGCAGCCCGGGGGGAATTTCCTACAATGAGCAGTTCTTC,CASSPGGISYNEQFF
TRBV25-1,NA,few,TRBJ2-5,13,TGTGCCAGCAGTGAAAGGGCAGTTGGGACCCAGTACTTC,CASSERAVGTQYF
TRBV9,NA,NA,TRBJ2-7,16,TGTGCCAGCAGCCCAAGGGGGGGGAGTGTGCTATACGAGCAGTACTTC,CASSPRGGSVLYEQYF
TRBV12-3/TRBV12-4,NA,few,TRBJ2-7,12,TGTGCCAGCAGCCCGAGGGCCAACGAGCAGTACTTC,CASSPRANEQYF
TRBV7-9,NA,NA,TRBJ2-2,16,TGTGCCAGCAGCCGAGACCTCGGAACGGGCACCGGGGAGCTGTTTTTT,CASSRDLGTGTGELFF
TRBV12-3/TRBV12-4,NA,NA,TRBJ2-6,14,TGTGCCAGCAGTTCGGTGACTGGGGCCAACGTCCTGACTTTC,CASSSVTGANVLTF
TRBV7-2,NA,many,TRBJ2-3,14,TGTGCCAGCAGGCGAGGGGGGGGCACAGATACGCAGTATTTT,CASRRGGGTDTQYF
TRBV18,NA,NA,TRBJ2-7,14,TGTGCCAGCTCACCTCGGGGGGCGCCCTACGAGCAGTACTTC,CASSPRGAPYEQYF
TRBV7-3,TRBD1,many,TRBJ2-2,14,TGTGCCAGCAGCTCCGGGACAGCCTCTCGGGAGCTGTTTTTT,CASSSGTASRELFF
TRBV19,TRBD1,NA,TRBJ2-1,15,TGTGCCAGTAACCCGGGACAGGGGATCTACAATGAGCAGTTCTTC,CASNPGQGIYNEQFF
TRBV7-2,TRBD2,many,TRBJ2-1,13,TGTGCCAGCGGGACTAGCGGGATCGGTGAGCAGTTCTTC,CASGTSGIGEQFF
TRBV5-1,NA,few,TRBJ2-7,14,TGCGCCAGCAGCCGGGGACCGCCCTCGGACGAGCAGTACTTC,CASSRGPPSDEQYF